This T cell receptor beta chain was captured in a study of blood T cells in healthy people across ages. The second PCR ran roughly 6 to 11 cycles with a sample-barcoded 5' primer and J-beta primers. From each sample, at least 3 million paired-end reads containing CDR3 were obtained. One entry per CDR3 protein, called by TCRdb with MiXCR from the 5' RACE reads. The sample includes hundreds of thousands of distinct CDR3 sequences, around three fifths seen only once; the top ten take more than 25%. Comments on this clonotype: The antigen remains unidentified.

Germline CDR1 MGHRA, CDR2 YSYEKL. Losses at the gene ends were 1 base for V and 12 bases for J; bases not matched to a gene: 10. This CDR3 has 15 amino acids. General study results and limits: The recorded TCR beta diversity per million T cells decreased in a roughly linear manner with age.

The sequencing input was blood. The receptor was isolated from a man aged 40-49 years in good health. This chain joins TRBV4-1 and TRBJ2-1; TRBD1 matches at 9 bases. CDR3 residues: CASSQGRQGDPGQFF. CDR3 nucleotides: TGCGCCAGCAGCCAAGGACGACAGGGGGATCCTGGGCAGTTCTTC.